The present entry profiles one T cell receptor (beta chain) with its context. No antigen is known for it. The record has no base qualities; no much larger clone is one base away. This sample is drawn from a study of cytomegalovirus exposure and HLA in healthy donors (dated by TCRdb to 2017 to 2019). Notes on the research overall: According to a later analysis, the 120 or so validation repertoires were produced on the same platform as the 666 repertoires of the first cohort. Along with the approximately 620-subject first cohort, a separate validation cohort of over a hundred different subjects was used. To predict cytomegalovirus infection status, the study combined high-throughput TCR immunosequencing, statistical association of individual TCRs with disease status, and machine learning. The study aimed to test whether cataloging public T cell receptors could reveal signatures of past pathogen exposure.

CDR1 and CDR2 were assigned from the germline V gene as SQVTM and ANQGSEA. From its cysteine to its phenylalanine, the CDR3 spans 13 amino acids. Solely the CDR3 DNA is kept, with 39 bases framed from the first base. Trimming removed 6 bases from V and 6 bases from J, leaving 17 bases between the germline ends. What the authors observed across the whole study: Of the cluster scores, approximately 95% were above 0 in a later analysis, which found that TCRs clustered in the first cohort also tended to co-occur in the 95 to 150 validation repertoires. Three of the identified cytomegalovirus-associated TCR beta chains were confirmed in vitro to be specific for cytomegalovirus antigens. A total of about 180 TCR beta chains were listed by the study as associated with cytomegalovirus. The classifier was reported to diagnose cytomegalovirus status with high specificity and sensitivity in both the original and validation cohorts. According to the authors, the approach could potentially be generalized to other disease states and immunological phenotypes. Across donors, most TCR sequences were observed very rarely, whereas some public TCRs were present in many individuals. All 120 or so repertoires were used to score co-occurrence in the validation cohort in a later analysis, because that analysis had no HLA typing for the cohort.

The donors belonged to the validation cohort of about 110 subjects, which was separate from the approximately 610-subject first cohort. To prepare the library, the immunoSEQ multiplex PCR assay was applied. In the paper's pipeline: A statistical classification framework was built to diagnose cytomegalovirus status from the catalog of TCR beta chain sequences. As stored in TCRdb, this immuneACCESS dataset retains in-frame rearrangements with V and J assigned. A fraction of the clones does not appear; measured against another copy, unresolved V genes explain less than half of the discrepancy, and the remainder lacks a known reason. That table gives V, J and clone size, and the DNA gave D and trimming. The sample table records over 150,000 clones; approximately 86% of these occur just once. More than 20% of the sample is in the top ten clones.

The sample was PBMCs. This receptor was identified in a man younger than 35 in good health and CMV-seropositive. In this chain, TRBV29-1 is recombined with TRBJ1-2; TRBD1 might be the D gene, on 5 matching bases. For the CDR3, the sequence is CSVVTGGDDGYTF. The nucleotides are TGCAGCGTCGTCACGGGGGGGGATGATGGCTACACCTTC.